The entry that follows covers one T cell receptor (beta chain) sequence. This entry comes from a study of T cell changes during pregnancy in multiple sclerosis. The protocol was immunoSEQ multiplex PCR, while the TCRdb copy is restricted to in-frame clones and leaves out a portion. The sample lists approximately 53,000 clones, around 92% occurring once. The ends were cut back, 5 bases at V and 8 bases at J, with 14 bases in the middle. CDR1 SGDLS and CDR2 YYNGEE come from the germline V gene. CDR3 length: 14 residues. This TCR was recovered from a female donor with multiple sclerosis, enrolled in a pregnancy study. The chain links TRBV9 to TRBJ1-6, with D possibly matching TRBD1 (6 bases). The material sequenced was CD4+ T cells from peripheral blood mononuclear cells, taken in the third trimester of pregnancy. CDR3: CASRATGNDSPLHF. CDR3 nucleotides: TGTGCCAGCAGGGCCACAGGGAACGATTCACCCCTCCACTTT.